Below are 15 T cell receptor beta chains sequenced from a single sample in a study of identical twins. TCRdb analysed the 5' RACE reads with MiXCR anew, one entry per CDR3 protein. This table holds 430,000 or so distinct CDR3 sequences, approximately 24% found once. In addition, the sample was reused for a study of T cells expressing NK-cell markers.

Material: CD4+ T cells sorted from blood. The receptors originated from a young woman in good health.

The V call is TRBV6-4, the J call TRBJ1-2; TRBD1 aligns across 8 bases. The CDR3 is 17 amino acids. Germline CDR1 MRHNA, CDR2 SNTAGT. Trimming at V came to 2 bases and at J to 4 bases, leaving 12 bases not matched to a gene. DNA for the CDR3: TGTGCCAGCAGTGACGAGGGACAGGCTAAAACTCTCTATGGCTACACCTTC. This translates into CASSDEGQAKTLYGYTF.

The chain uses TRBV29-1 and TRBJ2-5, with D possibly matching TRBD1 (5 bases). The germline V gene has CDR1 SQVTM and CDR2 ANQGSEA. This CDR3 contains 12 residues. Trimming removed 3 bases at V and 5 bases at J, with 10 bases between. The CDR3 protein is CSVDSGWETQYF. In DNA form, the CDR3 reads TGCAGCGTTGATTCAGGGTGGGAGACCCAGTACTTC.

This clonotype came up a few times. The genes are TRBV10-2 and TRBJ2-1; D perhaps matches TRBD2 (5 bases). Looked up from germline, CDR1 is WSHSY and CDR2 is SAAADI. Trimming removed 4 bases from V and 0 bases from J, with 10 bases in between. The CDR3 is made up of 15 amino acids. CDR3 in DNA: TGCGCCAGCAGTGGAACGGGGAGCTCCTACAATGAGCAGTTCTTC. Protein: CASSGTGSSYNEQFF.

CDR3 DNA: TGCGCCAGCAGCCATATCTCTTTAGGCGAGCAGTACTTC. The encoded protein is CASSHISLGEQYF. The rearrangement links TRBV4-1 to TRBJ2-7; D call uncertain. CDR3 length equals 13 residues. The ends were cut back, 3 bases at V and 6 bases at J, with 12 bases in the middle. The germline V gene encodes CDR1 MGHRA and CDR2 YSYEKL.

This rearrangement joins TRBV7-6 to TRBJ2-7, with 7 bases aligning to TRBD1. Losses at the gene ends were 3 bases for V and 2 bases for J; bases not matched to a gene: 7. There are 15 residues in the CDR3. The germline gives CDR1 SGHVS, CDR2 FNYEAQ. The CDR3, as DNA: TGTGCCAGCAGCTTGTTACCGGGACAGACCTACGAGCAGTACTTC. It specifies CASSLLPGQTYEQYF.

The gene calls are TRBV12-3 or TRBV12-4 and TRBJ2-1; D is undetermined. This CDR3 comprises 12 residues. Trimming removed 3 bases at V and 12 bases at J, with 12 bases between. The DNA of the CDR3 is TGTGCCAGCAGTTTTAGTGTCTCGGGGCAGTTCTTC. Its translation: CASSFSVSGQFF.

This clonotype was seen more than once but under ten times. The genes are TRBV10-3 and TRBJ2-3; D gene ambiguous. The CDR3 consists of 14 residues. V lost 6 bases and J lost 1, with 11 bases in between. Germline V gene sequence: CDR1 ENHRY, CDR2 SYGVKD. The CDR3 is CAISPFGGTDTQYF. The CDR3, as DNA: TGTGCCATCAGCCCCTTTGGGGGCACAGATACGCAGTATTTT.

This clonotype was recorded a few times. This sequence joins TRBV5-1 and TRBJ1-2; D unresolved. The CDR3 extends over 13 amino acids. Between the trimmed V and J ends, which lost 4 bases and 8 bases, there was a span of 15 bases. Germline CDR1 is SGHRS and CDR2 is YFSETQ. The CDR3 spells CASSPSGPEGYTF. In DNA form, the CDR3 reads TGCGCCAGCAGCCCTAGTGGGCCCGAGGGCTACACCTTC.

This clonotype was seen a handful of times. The rearrangement uses TRBV4-1 and TRBJ2-1; 10 nucleotides align to TRBD2. The trim removed 1 base at V and 4 bases at J, leaving 10 bases unmatched. The CDR3 spans 18 residues. Germline V lookup: CDR1 MGHRA, CDR2 YSYEKL. CDR3 DNA: TGCGCCAGCAGCCAAGCCAACCTGGTGGGACTAGCGTACAATGAGCAGTTCTTC. Translated, it gives CASSQANLVGLAYNEQFF.

This chain's CDR3 is CASSANWITDTQYF. The CDR3 bases are TGTGCCAGCAGCGCCAATTGGATTACAGATACGCAGTATTTT. The chain recombines TRBV9 with TRBJ2-3; D unresolved. This CDR3 region has 14 residues. The germline V and J ends were trimmed by 3 bases and 3 bases, with 11 bases remaining between them. From germline, CDR1 is SGDLS and CDR2 YYNGEE.

Many counts were recorded for this clonotype. The rearrangement joins TRBV6-5 to TRBJ2-1, with 7 bases aligning to TRBD1. V was pared by 6 bases and J by 6 bases, with 8 bases of the junction left unmatched. This CDR3 is 14 amino acids long. The germline V gene encodes CDR1 MNHEY and CDR2 SVGAGI. The CDR3 coding sequence is TGTGCCAGCAGAAAGACGGGACAGATCAATGAGCAGTTCTTC. It specifies CASRKTGQINEQFF.

This rearrangement joins TRBV29-1 to TRBJ2-5; D is tentatively TRBD1 or TRBD2 (6 bases each). This CDR3 spans 15 amino acids. The V end was cut by 7 bases, the J end by 2 bases, with 20 bases between. From germline, CDR1 is SQVTM and CDR2 ANQGSEA. This chain's CDR3 is CSARGWRGFQETQYF. The CDR3 DNA is TGCAGCGCGAGGGGGTGGCGGGGCTTTCAAGAGACCCAGTACTTC.

Written as DNA, the CDR3 is TGCAGTGCTACCCAGAGAACGGGTCTCACCTACGAGCAGTACTTC. Encoded protein: CSATQRTGLTYEQYF. This rearrangement joins TRBV20-1 to TRBJ2-7, with D unresolved. The CDR3 sequence is 15 residues long. V lost 4 bases and J 2 bases, leaving 18 bases between the germline ends. Germline assignment: CDR1 DFQATT and CDR2 SNEGSKA (reference sequence).

This clonotype was recorded at least ten times. The chain couples TRBV29-1 to TRBJ2-1; no clear D. V was shortened by 0 bases and J by 10 bases, with 7 bases between the two germline ends. Germline V lookup: CDR1 SQVTM, CDR2 ANQGSEA. The CDR3 runs 11 residues. The CDR3 loop is CSVEDPPEQFF. As DNA, the CDR3 is TGCAGCGTTGAAGACCCGCCCGAGCAGTTCTTC.

CDR3 amino acids: CAISASQGTNEQFF. CDR3 bases: TGTGCCATCAGTGCCAGCCAGGGAACCAATGAGCAGTTCTTC. This chain joins TRBV10-3 and TRBJ2-1, with D maybe TRBD1 (5 bases). CDR3 size: 14 residues. Germline V gives CDR1 ENHRY, CDR2 SYGVKD. V lost 4 bases to trimming and J lost 6 bases, with 13 bases between them.